Below are 4 T cell receptor beta chains sequenced from a single sample in a study of T cell repertoires in cytomegalovirus infection. Their recognized antigens are unknown. TCRdb reprocessed the reads with MiXCR, giving one entry per CDR3 protein. This sample has 84,000 or so distinct CDR3 sequences, with about 45% found just once. The sequenced sample was CD8+ T cells from cultured PBMCs, obtained from culture after CMV antigen stimulation. Every receptor here comes from a human donor in good health (CMV status not recorded). Some clones in this sample may be carry-over from other donors' samples.

This clonotype was picked up a small number of times. The chain uses TRBV7-8 and TRBJ1-1; maybe TRBD1 (6 bases). The CDR3 is 15 residues long. The germline V gene encodes CDR1 SGHVS and CDR2 FQNEAQ. V lost 3 bases to trimming and J lost 1 base, with 12 bases between them. The CDR3 sequence: CASSFRDITNTEAFF. The CDR3 DNA reads TGTGCCAGCAGCTTCAGGGACATTACGAACACTGAAGCTTTCTTT.

About this clonotype itself: The junction differs from germline at one of its ends, possibly a read error. The V gene is TRBV6-2 or TRBV6-3, the J gene TRBJ1-1; D not certain. This CDR3 is built from 14 residues. Germline CDR1 and CDR2: MNHEY and SVGEGT. The CDR3 protein is CASSSPELDYEAYF. The CDR3 DNA is TGTGCCAGCAGTTCCCCCGAACTAGACTACGAGGCTTACTTT.

There are a few counts of this clonotype. The J gene is TRBJ2-3, the V gene TRBV7-8; 8 nucleotides match TRBD1. CDR3 length equals 16 residues. The trim removed 5 bases at V and 2 bases at J, leaving 9 bases unmatched. Per germline, CDR1 SGHVS and CDR2 FQNEAQ. This chain's CDR3 is CASSPGQGGFTDTQYF. The CDR3 DNA is TGTGCCAGCAGCCCCGGACAGGGAGGTTTCACAGATACGCAGTATTTT.

This clonotype was detected only a few times. The V and J genes are TRBV7-3 and TRBJ2-3; 7 bases line up with TRBD1. This CDR3 region has 16 residues. Germline V gene sequence: CDR1 SGHTA, CDR2 FQGTGA. V shed 5 bases and J 0 bases; nucleotides not matched to a gene: 8. Here the CDR3 reads CASSTQGVASTDTQYF. CDR3 DNA sequence: TGTGCCAGCAGCACCCAGGGGGTGGCTAGCACAGATACGCAGTATTTT.